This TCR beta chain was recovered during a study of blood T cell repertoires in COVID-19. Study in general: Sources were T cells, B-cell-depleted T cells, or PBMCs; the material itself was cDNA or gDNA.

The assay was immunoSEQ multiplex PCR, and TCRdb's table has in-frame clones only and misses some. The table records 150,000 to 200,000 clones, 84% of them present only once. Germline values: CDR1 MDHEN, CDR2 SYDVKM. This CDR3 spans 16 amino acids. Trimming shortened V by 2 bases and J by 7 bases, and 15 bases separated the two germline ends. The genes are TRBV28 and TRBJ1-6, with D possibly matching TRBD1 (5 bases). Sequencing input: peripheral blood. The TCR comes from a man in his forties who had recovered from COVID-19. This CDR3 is CASSLLDSPINSPLHF. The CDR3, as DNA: TGTGCCAGCAGTTTACTCGACAGCCCGATCAATTCACCCCTCCACTTT. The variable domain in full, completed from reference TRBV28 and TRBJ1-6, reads DVKVTQSSRYLVKRTGEKVFLECVQDMDHENMFWYRQDPGLGLRLIYFSYDVKMKEKGDIPEGYSVSREKKERFSLILESASTNQTSMYLCASSLLDSPINSPLHFGNGTRLTVT.